Following are 29 T cell receptor beta chains from one sample sequenced in a study of vaccination effects on CD4 cells after COVID-19. No antigens are known for them. The table came from immunoSEQ multiplex PCR; TCRdb's copy has only in-frame clones and leaves some out. Here the sample spans under 40,000 clones, about three quarters being singletons. Following culture for under 12 days, CD4+ T cells were isolated. The person had PCR-confirmed SARS-CoV-2 infection between March and December 2020. Every participant took two doses of the BNT162b2 or mRNA-1273 vaccine. The source material was CD4+ T cells from PBMCs cultured without peptide, sampled after COVID-19 vaccination. These receptors were obtained from a human donor who had a prior SARS-CoV-2 infection.

V gene TRBV3-1 (or the pseudogene TRBV3-2) combines with J gene TRBJ1-2; 8 bases fit TRBD1. CDR3 length: 16 amino acids. The junction had 7 bases not matched to a gene; V was cut back by 3 bases and J by 1 base. CDR1 and CDR2 (germline): LGHDT, YNNKEL (reference sequence). CDR3 residues: CASSHLTGEDNYGYTF. In nucleotides, the CDR3 is TGTGCCAGCAGCCACCTGACAGGGGAGGATAACTATGGCTACACCTTC.

The chain has TRBV28 and TRBJ2-1; either TRBD1 or TRBD2 may supply D (6 bases each). The V gene lost 6 bases and the J gene lost 8 bases, with 23 bases spanning the gap. CDR1 and CDR2 from the germline V gene are MDHEN and SYDVKM. This CDR3 comprises 16 residues. The CDR3 DNA follows: TGTGCCAGCAGCTTTGCCGGAGGGGGTCATGGCCATGAGCAGTTCTTC. It specifies CASSFAGGGHGHEQFF.

The chain has TRBV4-1 and TRBJ1-1; D might be TRBD1 (5 bases). The germline V gene encodes CDR1 MGHRA and CDR2 YSYEKL. The CDR3 is 18 residues long. Trimming cost V 1 base and J 4 bases, with 22 bases left between them. The chain's CDR3 is CASSQGQTALSGSTEAFF. The CDR3 DNA reads TGCGCCAGCAGCCAAGGACAGACAGCCCTCTCAGGGAGCACTGAAGCTTTCTTT.

The CDR3 DNA reads TGTGCCATCAGTGGTAGCGGGAACACCGGGGAGCTGTTTTTT. Translating gives CAISGSGNTGELFF. The chain couples TRBV10-3 to TRBJ2-2; a weak D match, TRBD2 (6 bases). This CDR3 has 14 residues. Between the trimmed V and J ends, which lost 4 bases and 1 base, there was a span of 7 bases. CDR1 and CDR2 (germline): ENHRY, SYGVKD.

This clone has only a few counts. The chain couples TRBV24-1 to TRBJ2-1; perhaps TRBD2 as D (7 bases). The V gene lost 1 base and the J gene lost 6 bases, with 15 bases spanning the gap. Germline V gene lookup returns CDR1 KGHDR and CDR2 SFDVKD. The CDR3 extends over 16 amino acids. The CDR3 reads CATSDFGPGEGNEQFF. CDR3 coding DNA: TGTGCCACCAGTGATTTTGGGCCAGGGGAGGGCAATGAGCAGTTCTTC.

This clone was recorded only once. The CDR3 sequence is CSASLRGRQFF. The CDR3 DNA reads as TGCAGTGCTAGCCTTCGGGGTCGACAGTTCTTC. The J gene is TRBJ2-1, the V gene TRBV20-1; D possibly corresponds to TRBD2 (5 bases). There are 11 residues in the CDR3. Germline CDR1 reads DFQATT; CDR2 reads SNEGSKA (reference sequence). V lost 3 bases, J lost 13 bases, and 13 bases lay in between.

V usage is TRBV7-9 and J usage is TRBJ2-5; a possible D gene is TRBD1 (6 bases). The CDR3 is made up of 16 amino acids. V was clipped by 6 bases and J by 5 bases, with 22 bases between them. The germline V gene encodes CDR1 SEHNR and CDR2 FQNEAQ (reference sequence). The CDR3 region has the DNA TGTGCCAGCAGTCCCGCCCGGGACACCCTGTGGGAGACCCAGTACTTC. Encoded protein: CASSPARDTLWETQYF.

The rearrangement uses TRBV14 and TRBJ1-5; D not certain. Germline CDR1 SGHDN, CDR2 FVKESK. Trimming removed 2 bases from V and 3 bases from J, with 14 bases in between. The CDR3 extends over 16 amino acids. In DNA, the CDR3 is TGTGCCAGCAGCCAATATCATGGTGGGCCCAATCAGCCCCAGCATTTT. It encodes CASSQYHGGPNQPQHF.

This chain's CDR3 is CSASKPEKREKLFF. As DNA, the CDR3 is TGCAGTGCTAGTAAGCCTGAAAAGCGTGAAAAACTGTTTTTT. The V call is TRBV20-1, the J call TRBJ1-4, with no clear D. The germline V gene encodes CDR1 DFQATT and CDR2 SNEGSKA (reference sequence). Trimming took 3 bases from V and 7 from J, leaving 15 bases between them. There are 14 residues in the CDR3.

In this sample, this clone turned up once. J is TRBJ2-5 and V is TRBV7-9; D may be TRBD1 or TRBD2 (5 bases each). Germline CDR1 and CDR2: SEHNR and FQNEAQ (reference sequence). The CDR3 is made up of 16 amino acids. Trimming removed 5 bases from V and 3 bases from J, with 19 bases in between. DNA of the CDR3: TGTGCCAGCAGCCTGGGACGGAGGCACGGAGAAGAGACCCAGTACTTC. The encoded protein is CASSLGRRHGEETQYF.

This clone was seen more than once but under ten times. The J gene is TRBJ1-2, the V gene TRBV12-3 or TRBV12-4, with no clear D. V shed 6 bases and J shed 8 bases, with 16 bases lying between them. The CDR3 has 13 residues. The DNA of the CDR3 is TGTGCCAGCAGCTTACGCCCCGTTTCGGGCTACACCTTC. As protein: CASSLRPVSGYTF.

There are a few counts of this clone. The rearrangement uses TRBV2 and TRBJ2-5; TRBD1 agrees at 9 bases. V lost 10 bases to trimming and J lost 5 bases; unmatched junction nucleotides: 5. The V gene's germline CDR1 is SNHLY and CDR2 FYNNEI. There are 12 residues in the CDR3. The CDR3 DNA reads TGTGCCACCACCGGGACAGGGGAGACCCAGTACTTC. It is translated as CATTGTGETQYF.

This clone was counted a few times. The chain recombines TRBV7-3 with TRBJ1-1, with 9 bases aligning to TRBD1. This CDR3 has 15 amino acids. The germline V gene encodes CDR1 SGHTA and CDR2 FQGTGA. Trimming cost V 4 bases and J 3 bases; bases outside gene matches: 6. The CDR3 DNA is TGTGCCAGCAGCTCCACGACAGGGGGGGACACTGAAGCTTTCTTT. This gives the protein CASSSTTGGDTEAFF.

The rearrangement links TRBV7-2 to TRBJ1-4; D is undetermined. CDR3 length equals 13 residues. Trimming took off 3 bases at V and 5 bases at J, with 7 bases between the two ends. Germline V gives CDR1 SGHTA, CDR2 FQGNSA. CDR3 bases: TGTGCCAGCAGCTTCTCTGGGAATGAAAAACTGTTTTTT. Protein: CASSFSGNEKLFF.

This clone appeared once. V and J are TRBV7-6 and TRBJ2-4, with 11 bases lining up with TRBD2. J lost 0 bases, V lost 6 bases, and 1 base had no gene match. The CDR3 runs 15 residues. Germline V lookup: CDR1 SGHVS, CDR2 FNYEAQ. The chain's CDR3 is CASRLAGEAKNIQYF. In DNA, the CDR3 is TGTGCCAGCAGACTAGCGGGGGAAGCCAAAAACATTCAGTACTTC.

The V call is TRBV6-1, the J call TRBJ2-7, with unresolved D. The CDR3 totals 16 residues. Germline V gives CDR1 MNHNS, CDR2 SASEGT. V lost 4 bases and J 0 bases, leaving 16 bases between the germline ends. The CDR3 region is CASSGPPVRPSYEQYF. The DNA for the CDR3 is TGTGCCAGCAGTGGCCCCCCCGTCAGGCCCTCCTACGAGCAGTACTTC.

The rearrangement links TRBV4-2 to TRBJ1-4; 12 bases match TRBD1. This CDR3 comprises 18 residues. Germline assignment: CDR1 LGHNA and CDR2 YNFKEQ. V shed 1 base and J 5 bases; nucleotides not matched to a gene: 8. The CDR3 DNA reads as TGTGCCAGCAGCCAAGCGGGACAGGGGGCCAATGACAATGAAAAACTGTTTTTT. This gives the protein CASSQAGQGANDNEKLFF.

The chain employs TRBV7-9 and TRBJ2-7; D may be TRBD2 (6 bases). This CDR3 spans 15 amino acids. V was shortened by 4 bases and J by 3 bases, with 16 bases between the two germline ends. Per the germline V gene, CDR1 is SEHNR and CDR2 is FQNEAQ (reference sequence). The CDR3 DNA follows: TGTGCCAGCAGCTCCCGGGACTCGGTGAACTACGAGCAGTACTTC. This codes for CASSSRDSVNYEQYF.

The gene calls are TRBV6-5 and TRBJ2-7, with D possibly being TRBD1 (5 bases). The CDR3 has 14 amino acids. Trimming pared 6 bases from V and 5 bases from J, leaving 17 bases between. Germline V gives CDR1 MNHEY, CDR2 SVGAGI. The CDR3 loop reads CASRRGSGIHEQYF. The CDR3 region has the DNA TGTGCCAGCAGAAGGGGATCTGGGATCCACGAGCAGTACTTC.

The chain couples TRBV5-1 to TRBJ2-3; 7 nucleotides align to TRBD1. Germline CDR1 reads SGHRS; CDR2 reads YFSETQ. After removal of 3 bases from V and 1 base from J, the junction contained 5 bases not matched to a gene. The CDR3 has 15 residues. The CDR3 coding sequence is TGCGCCAGCAGCTCCGGGACAGCCCGCACAGATACGCAGTATTTT. This codes for CASSSGTARTDTQYF.

This chain connects TRBV7-2 to TRBJ1-4; 7 bases are shared with TRBD1. Unmatched junction bases numbered 5, after V lost 3 bases and J lost 1 base. The CDR3 is made up of 16 amino acids. Germline V lookup: CDR1 SGHTA, CDR2 FQGNSA. The CDR3 bases are TGTGCCAGCAGCTTTTACAGGGACAGAACTAATGAAAAACTGTTTTTT. This encodes CASSFYRDRTNEKLFF. Full variable domain (remainder filled in from reference TRBV7-2 and TRBJ1-4): GAGVSQSPSNKVTEKGKDVELRCDPISGHTALYWYRQSLGQGLEFLIYFQGNSAPDKSGLPSDRFSAERTGGSVSTLTIQRTQQEDSAVYLCASSFYRDRTNEKLFFGSGTQLSVL.

This clone was observed once. This rearrangement joins TRBV5-8 to TRBJ1-1, with 8 bases matching TRBD1. This CDR3 is built from 13 residues. The germline gives CDR1 SGHTS, CDR2 YDEGEE. V shed 3 bases, J shed 5 bases, and the junction held 3 bases outside the gene matches. The CDR3 region has the DNA TGTGCCAGCAGCTCCAGGGGGCGTACTGAAGCTTTCTTT. Protein product: CASSSRGRTEAFF.

This chain links TRBV7-9 with TRBJ1-6; D call uncertain. The ends were cut back, 4 bases at V and 8 bases at J, with 6 bases in the middle. This CDR3 is built from 12 residues. Germline-derived CDR1 and CDR2 are SEHNR and FQNEAQ (reference sequence). The CDR3 DNA is TGTGCCAGCAGCTCACCGTATTCACCCCTCCACTTT. It specifies CASSSPYSPLHF.

The V and J genes are TRBV28 and TRBJ1-5; tentative D call: TRBD1 (5 bases). CDR1 is MDHEN, CDR2 SYDVKM, per germline. The V and J ends lost 1 base and 0 bases respectively, with 16 bases between them. The CDR3 is made up of 18 amino acids. CDR3 bases: TGTGCCAGCAGTTTATTTGAGGGGCGGGACTATAGCAATCAGCCCCAGCATTTT. This translates into CASSLFEGRDYSNQPQHF.

The J gene is TRBJ1-2, the V gene TRBV4-3; TRBD1 matches 9 bases. There are 16 residues in the CDR3. Germline CDR1 is LGHNA and CDR2 is YSLEER. With 0 bases clipped from V and 7 bases from J, the junction kept 9 bases outside the gene matches. CDR3 DNA sequence: TGCGCCAGCAGCCAAGATGCGGGGACAGGGTGGCGTGGCTACACCTTC. It yields the protein CASSQDAGTGWRGYTF.

The chain employs TRBV30 and TRBJ1-6; TRBD1 matches at 7 bases. V lost 3 bases, J lost 3 bases, and 11 bases stayed unmatched. CDR1 is GTSNPN and CDR2 is SVGIG in the germline V gene (reference sequence). The CDR3 loop spans 17 amino acids. In DNA form, the CDR3 reads TGTGCCTGGAGGGGATTTCGGACAGGAGTCTATAATTCACCCCTCCACTTT. Translating it yields CAWRGFRTGVYNSPLHF.

The rearrangement uses TRBV25-1 and TRBJ2-3; D uncertain. V was cut by 6 bases and J by 6 bases, with 10 bases left in between. Germline V gene data show CDR1 as MGHDK and CDR2 as SYGVNS. The length of the CDR3 is 12 residues. As DNA, the CDR3 is TGTGCCAGCAGCCAATCGGCGGATACGCAGTATTTT. Translated: CASSQSADTQYF.

The gene calls are TRBV6-5 and TRBJ2-7, with D possibly matching TRBD2 (5 bases). The CDR3 sequence is 15 residues long. The V gene lost 0 bases and the J gene lost 5 bases, with 14 bases spanning the gap. The germline V gene encodes CDR1 MNHEY and CDR2 SVGAGI. The CDR3 bases are TGTGCCAGCAGTTACTCGAGCCTAGCTATCCACGAGCAGTACTTC. Translation gives CASSYSSLAIHEQYF.

V and J are TRBV7-9 and TRBJ2-2; 10 nucleotides match TRBD2. This CDR3 comprises 14 residues. J lost 5 bases, V lost 6 bases, and 3 bases had no gene match. The germline CDR1 and CDR2 sequences are SEHNR and FQNEAQ (reference sequence). DNA for the CDR3: TGTGCCAGCAGGGAGACTAGCGGGACCGGGGAGCTGTTTTTT. This sequence encodes CASRETSGTGELFF.